This T cell receptor (beta chain) was obtained from a study of shared clonotypes between healthy human individuals. The protocol was immunoSEQ multiplex PCR, while the TCRdb copy is restricted to in-frame clones and leaves out a portion. The profile shows roughly 1,600,000 clones, 98% of them singletons. V was pared by 0 bases and J by 9 bases, with 13 bases between. CDR3 size: 14 residues. Germline V lookup: CDR1 SGHRS, CDR2 YFSETQ. The sample holds one count of this clone. The sample comprised naive CD4+ T cells sorted from blood. Documented subset: CD45RA+ positively selected. The sequence came from a man aged 30 to 45 in good health. This sequence joins TRBV5-1 and TRBJ1-3, with D hard to call. The CDR3 region is CASSLAGGSTTIYF. The DNA of the CDR3 is TGCGCCAGCAGCTTGGCGGGAGGTAGTACCACCATATATTTT.